These 24 T cell receptor beta chains came from one sample sequenced in a study of metastatic and nonmetastatic thyroid tumors. TCRdb re-called the PCR reads with MiXCR. The table includes tens of thousands of clones, 36% detected once. There were no patients who had received any treatment before thyroid surgery. The sequenced material came from blood. These receptors originate from a male donor with papillary thyroid cancer or a benign thyroid nodule (not recorded which). Some clones in this sample may be carry-over from other donors' samples.

In its sample, this clone is medium-sized. V gene TRBV24-1 combines with J gene TRBJ2-2; D ambiguous. CDR1 is KGHDR and CDR2 is SFDVKD in the germline V gene. This CDR3 spans 14 amino acids. V was shortened by 6 bases and J by 8 bases, with 15 bases between the two germline ends. CDR3 coding DNA: TGTGCCACCAGTCGGACCGGAGACGAAGGGGAGCTGTTTTTT. Its protein is CATSRTGDEGELFF.

This clone was detected ten times or more. The V call is TRBV19, the J call TRBJ2-2; a weak D match, TRBD2 (5 bases). CDR1 LNHDA and CDR2 SQIVND come from the germline V gene (reference sequence). The ends were cut back, 7 bases at V and 5 bases at J, with 14 bases in the middle. The CDR3 spans 14 residues. CDR3 in DNA: TGTGCCAGTAACAGCGGTCAACCAACCGGGGAGCTGTTTTTT. Amino acids: CASNSGQPTGELFF.

This clone came up many times. The CDR3, as DNA: TGTGCCAGCAGTTTTCCGCTAGTCTCCGAGCAGTTCTTC. Protein product: CASSFPLVSEQFF. The chain couples TRBV28 to TRBJ2-1; D not resolved. The CDR3 is 13 residues long. The germline V and J ends were trimmed by 3 bases and 10 bases, with 13 bases remaining between them. Germline V gives CDR1 MDHEN, CDR2 SYDVKM.

This clone was observed at least ten times. This sequence joins TRBV18 and TRBJ2-1; 16 positions match TRBD2. The CDR3 spans 17 residues. Germline CDR1 KGHSH, CDR2 LQKENI. The V segment lost 5 bases and the J segment 8 bases; nucleotides outside the gene matches: 9. In nucleotides, the CDR3 is TGTGCCAGCTCAGCGATTGGGACTAGCGGGAGGGCCGATGAGCAGTTCTTC. It yields the protein CASSAIGTSGRADEQFF.

The chain links TRBV30 to TRBJ2-7; 8 bases map to TRBD1. There are 13 residues in the CDR3. The ends lost 4 bases at V and 4 bases at J; junction bases unmatched: 6. CDR1 and CDR2 from the germline V gene are GTSNPN and SVGIG (reference sequence). For the CDR3, the DNA is TGTGCCTGGAATGGACAGGGAATATACGAGCAGTACTTC. Encoded protein: CAWNGQGIYEQYF. Full variable domain (rest looked up from reference TRBV30 and TRBJ2-7): SQTIHQWPATLVQPVGSPLSLECTVEGTSNPNLYWYRQAAGRGLQLLFYSVGIGQISSEVPQNLSASRPQDRQFILSSKKLLLSDSGFYLCAWNGQGIYEQYFGPGTRLTVT.

The rearrangement joins TRBV20-1 to TRBJ2-7; D gene unclear. The V gene's germline CDR1 is DFQATT and CDR2 SNEGSKA (reference sequence). Trimming stripped 2 bases from V and 7 bases from J, with 12 bases between. The CDR3 spans 12 residues. The CDR3 nucleotides read TGCAGTGCTAGAATACGGGCTGGGGAGCAGTACTTC. It yields the protein CSARIRAGEQYF.

This clone appeared many times. The gene calls are TRBV3-1 and TRBJ1-2; D gene ambiguous. Germline loops: CDR1 LGHDT, CDR2 YNNKEL (reference sequence). The CDR3 sequence is 14 residues long. Trimming took 1 base from V and 6 from J, leaving 12 bases between them. Here the CDR3 reads CASSQVGRTDGYTF. In DNA form, the CDR3 reads TGTGCCAGCAGCCAAGTAGGCAGGACTGATGGCTACACCTTC.

This sequence joins TRBV5-1 and TRBJ1-2, with D possibly being TRBD1 (5 bases). CDR3 size: 13 residues. Germline CDR1 and CDR2: SGHRS and YFSETQ. Trimming left V 4 bases short and J 4 bases short, with 11 bases between. The CDR3 spells CASSRGPSYGYTF. The CDR3 DNA is TGCGCCAGCAGCAGGGGACCGAGCTATGGCTACACCTTC.

The chain couples TRBV5-1 to TRBJ2-3; D uncertain. The CDR3 is made up of 16 amino acids. The V and J ends lost 9 bases and 3 bases respectively, with 23 bases between them. Germline V lookup: CDR1 SGHRS, CDR2 YFSETQ. The CDR3 coding sequence is TGCGCCAACATCCTAGGCAGTCTATTCATTACAGATACGCAGTATTTT. Its protein is CANILGSLFITDTQYF.

The chain couples TRBV3-1 to TRBJ1-6; 8 nucleotides agree with TRBD1. CDR1 is LGHDT and CDR2 is YNNKEL in the germline V gene (reference sequence). The CDR3 sequence is 15 residues long. Trimming removed 2 bases from V and 7 bases from J; junction bases left unmatched: 4. CDR3 amino acids: CASSQLGQGNSPLHF. CDR3 nucleotides: TGTGCCAGCAGCCAACTCGGACAGGGAAATTCACCCCTCCACTTT.

The chain carries TRBV20-1 and TRBJ2-7; D not certain. CDR3 length: 14 residues. The germline V gene encodes CDR1 DFQATT and CDR2 SNEGSKA (reference sequence). Trimming removed 6 bases at V and 7 bases at J, with 22 bases between. CDR3: CSAETASEVREQYF. The DNA of the CDR3 is TGCAGTGCCGAAACAGCATCTGAAGTTAGGGAGCAGTACTTC.

This chain links TRBV9 with TRBJ2-7; 8 bases fit TRBD1. The CDR3 is 14 amino acids. J lost 2 bases, V lost 3 bases, and 4 bases had no gene match. CDR1 and CDR2 (germline): SGDLS, YYNGEE. CDR3 DNA: TGTGCCAGCAGCGGGACAGGGAGTACCTACGAGCAGTACTTC. Protein: CASSGTGSTYEQYF.

In this sample, this clone turned up many times. The rearrangement joins TRBV6-1 to TRBJ2-7; a weak D match, TRBD2 (6 bases). The CDR3 is 15 residues long. V gave up 1 base and J gave up 2 bases, with 12 bases separating them. In germline, CDR1 is MNHNS, CDR2 SASEGT. CDR3 DNA sequence: TGTGCCAGCAGTGAAGTCTACAGGACTACCTACGAGCAGTACTTC. Its protein product is CASSEVYRTTYEQYF.

This chain joins TRBV4-2 and TRBJ1-2; the match to TRBD1 covers 10 bases. Germline V CDR1 and CDR2: LGHNA, YNFKEQ. The V segment lost 4 bases and the J segment 2 bases; nucleotides outside the gene matches: 10. CDR3 length equals 17 residues. CDR3 sequence reads: CASSPRTGGEANYGYTF. CDR3 in DNA: TGTGCCAGCAGCCCAAGGACAGGGGGAGAAGCGAACTATGGCTACACCTTC.

As regards this clone: This sample includes further DNA sequences coding for the same CDR3. The CDR3 nucleotides read TGTGCCAGCAGCACGGGACGCGAGCAGTACTTC. This codes for CASSTGREQYF. The chain is built from TRBV7-9 and TRBJ2-7; D may be TRBD1 or TRBD2 (5 bases each). The CDR3 runs to 11 residues. V dropped 5 bases and J dropped 6 bases, with 8 bases sitting between them. Germline V gene sequence: CDR1 SEHNR, CDR2 FQNEAQ (reference sequence).

In the case of this clone: A much larger clone differs from this one at a single base, so this may be a read error. This sample also contains other DNA sequences that code for the same CDR3. The chain employs TRBV7-9 and TRBJ2-7, with a possible D match to TRBD2 (6 bases). V shed 5 bases and J shed 6 bases, with 17 bases lying between them. From germline, CDR1 is SEHNR and CDR2 FQNEAQ (reference sequence). The CDR3 has 14 residues. The CDR3 sequence: CASSDRDSTREQYF. The CDR3 nucleotides are TGTGCCAGCAGCGACCGGGACTCAACTCGCGAGCAGTACTTC.

This clone was seen repeatedly, ten times or more. This chain links TRBV3-1 with TRBJ2-7, with D hard to call. From germline, CDR1 is LGHDT and CDR2 YNNKEL (reference sequence). The CDR3 runs 15 residues. Trimming took 2 bases from V and 1 from J, leaving 12 bases between them. In DNA form, the CDR3 reads TGTGCCAGCAGCCAAAATATGGCGGAGTCCTACGAGCAGTACTTC. Its translation is CASSQNMAESYEQYF.

This clone was counted once. The rearrangement links TRBV25-1 to TRBJ1-1, with 7 bases lining up with TRBD1. The V and J ends lost 7 bases and 3 bases, in that order; junction bases with no gene match: 8. Germline V gene sequence: CDR1 MGHDK, CDR2 SYGVNS. This CDR3 is 14 amino acids long. The CDR3 loop is CASIPEGAHTEAFF. The CDR3 region has the DNA TGTGCCAGCATCCCGGAGGGGGCCCACACTGAAGCTTTCTTT.

This clone was seen a handful of times. The chain combines TRBV15 with TRBJ2-1; 14 nucleotides align to TRBD2. V lost 2 bases to trimming and J lost 6 bases; unmatched junction nucleotides: 6. Germline-derived CDR1 and CDR2 are LNHNV and YYDKDF (reference sequence). CDR3 length: 17 amino acids. The CDR3 sequence: CATSRPPGTSGSNEQFF. The CDR3 nucleotides are TGTGCCACCAGCAGACCACCCGGGACTAGCGGGAGCAATGAGCAGTTCTTC.

This clone has a count of ten or more. A clone one base away is much larger, so this may be a read error. This sample includes further DNA sequences coding for the same CDR3. The rearrangement joins TRBV28 to TRBJ2-1; 8 bases map to TRBD2. Losses at the gene ends were 7 bases for V and 7 bases for J; bases not matched to a gene: 12. This CDR3 spans 15 amino acids. Germline lookup yields CDR1 MDHEN and CDR2 SYDVKM. CDR3 region: CASTPGSGSGNEQFF. DNA for the CDR3: TGTGCCAGCACCCCGGGGAGCGGGAGCGGAAATGAGCAGTTCTTC.

Sample share makes this clone medium-sized. V usage is TRBV5-1 and J usage is TRBJ2-7; the match to TRBD1 covers 10 bases. This CDR3 is 15 amino acids long. Germline assignment: CDR1 SGHRS and CDR2 YFSETQ. With V trimmed by 4 bases and J by 3 bases, 7 bases remained unmatched. This CDR3 is CASSADGTGVYEQYF. In DNA form, the CDR3 reads TGCGCCAGCAGCGCGGACGGGACAGGGGTCTACGAGCAGTACTTC. Full variable domain (missing parts from reference TRBV5-1 and TRBJ2-7): KAGVTQTPRYLIKTRGQQVTLSCSPISGHRSVSWYQQTPGQGLQFLFEYFSETQRNKGNFPGRFSGRQFSNSRSEMNVSTLELGDSALYLCASSADGTGVYEQYFGPGTRLTVT.

The V and J genes are TRBV4-1 and TRBJ2-3, with D tentatively TRBD2 (6 bases). Germline CDR1 MGHRA, CDR2 YSYEKL. V was clipped by 0 bases and J by 0 bases, with 22 bases between them. The CDR3 has 20 residues. The CDR3, as DNA: TGCGCCAGCAGCCAAGATTTCCCCAGGACTACCGTTACTAGCACAGATACGCAGTATTTT. It encodes CASSQDFPRTTVTSTDTQYF.

This clone was seen many times. The chain joins TRBV28 to TRBJ1-2; no firm D call. The V and J ends lost 8 bases and 0 bases respectively, with 10 bases between them. Per germline, CDR1 MDHEN and CDR2 SYDVKM. There are 13 residues in the CDR3. The CDR3 reads CASLSGTNYGYTF. The CDR3 nucleotides read TGTGCCAGCCTCAGCGGTACTAACTATGGCTACACCTTC.

This clone was recorded a few times. The chain links TRBV6-2 or TRBV6-3 to TRBJ2-7, with D unclear. V was trimmed by 2 bases and J by 0 bases, leaving 8 bases between them. This CDR3 contains 14 residues. CDR1 is MNHEY and CDR2 is SVGEGT in the germline V gene. CDR3 nucleotides: TGTGCCAGCAGTTACGCTGGGAACTCCTACGAGCAGTACTTC. Translation gives CASSYAGNSYEQYF.